This T cell receptor (beta chain) comes out of a study of post-analysis software for immune sequencing data. Study-wide points: TRBV segments more frequent in patients than in controls numbered roughly 5 and included TRBV5-6, TRBV5-1 and TRBV20-1. Normalized Chao1 diversity was significantly reduced in patients versus controls.

CDR1 is KGHDR, CDR2 SFDVKD, per germline. V shed 3 bases and J shed 4 bases, with 11 bases lying between them. The CDR3 totals 14 residues. Unique molecular identifiers were built into the TCR beta cDNA libraries. TCRdb reprocessed the PCR reads with MiXCR, giving one entry per CDR3 protein. The sample carries fewer than 600,000 distinct CDR3 sequences, less than 45% recorded once. This clonotype was counted a few times. Its antigen is not known. The chain employs TRBV24-1 and TRBJ1-2; the D is unclear. This clonotype was sampled from a girl between 5 and 17 years old with multiple sclerosis. The sequenced sample was blood. The CDR3 sequence is CATSDPSRGYGYTF. DNA of the CDR3: TGTGCCACCAGTGATCCCAGCCGAGGCTATGGCTACACCTTC.